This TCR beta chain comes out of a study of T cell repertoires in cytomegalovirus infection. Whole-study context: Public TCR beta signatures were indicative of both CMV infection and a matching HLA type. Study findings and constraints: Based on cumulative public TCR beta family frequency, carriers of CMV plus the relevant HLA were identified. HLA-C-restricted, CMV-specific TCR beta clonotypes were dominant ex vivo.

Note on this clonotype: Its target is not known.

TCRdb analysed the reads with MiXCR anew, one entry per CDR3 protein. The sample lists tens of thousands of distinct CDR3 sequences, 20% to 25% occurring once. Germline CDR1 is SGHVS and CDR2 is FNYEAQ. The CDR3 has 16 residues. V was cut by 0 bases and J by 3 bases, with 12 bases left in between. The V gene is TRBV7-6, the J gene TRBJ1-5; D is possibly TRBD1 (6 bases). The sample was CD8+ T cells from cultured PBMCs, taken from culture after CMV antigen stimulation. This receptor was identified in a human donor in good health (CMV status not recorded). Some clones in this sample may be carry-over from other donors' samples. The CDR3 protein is CASSLAPDSYNQPQHF. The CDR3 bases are TGTGCCAGCAGCTTAGCGCCGGACAGTTACAATCAGCCCCAGCATTTT.